The 29 T cell receptor beta chains in this list originate from one sample, sequenced in a study of OX40 agonist ivuxolimab in advanced cancers. Sequencing was performed with immunoSEQ multiplex PCR; in TCRdb, only in-frame clones are kept and a portion is missing. This table holds about 36,000 clones, more than 60% found once. Sequencing used CD4+ or CD8+ T cells sorted from blood, obtained in a trial of the OX40 agonist ivuxolimab. Source of these receptors: an adult with an advanced solid tumor such as melanoma, head and neck, liver or kidney cancer.

The rearrangement joins TRBV30 to TRBJ2-7; TRBD1 aligns across 8 bases. There are 14 residues in the CDR3. Per the germline V gene, CDR1 is GTSNPN and CDR2 is SVGIG (reference sequence). V lost 5 bases, J lost 3 bases, and 9 bases stayed unmatched. CDR3 region: CAWGTGLGLYEQYF. CDR3 bases: TGTGCCTGGGGGACAGGCTTGGGGCTCTACGAGCAGTACTTC.

The table lists this clone with a count of one. The chain couples TRBV4-1 to TRBJ2-5; D is uncertain. V was pared by 0 bases and J by 4 bases, with 18 bases between. Germline-derived CDR1 and CDR2 are MGHRA and YSYEKL. This CDR3 has 17 amino acids. CDR3 region: CASSQETARMGGETQYF. The CDR3 nucleotides are TGCGCCAGCAGCCAAGAGACGGCCAGGATGGGTGGAGAGACCCAGTACTTC.

The chain recombines TRBV2 with TRBJ2-1; D possibly corresponds to TRBD2 (6 bases). The CDR3 covers 15 residues. Germline V CDR1 and CDR2: SNHLY, FYNNEI. Trimming removed 5 bases from V and 3 bases from J, with 14 bases in between. The CDR3 reads CASSIRGFGYNEQFF. The CDR3 nucleotides read TGTGCCAGCAGTATTCGGGGGTTCGGCTACAATGAGCAGTTCTTC.

CDR3 in DNA: TGCAGCGTTGTCGGGACAGGGGGCTACTATGGCTACACCTTC. Translating gives CSVVGTGGYYGYTF. The chain combines TRBV29-1 with TRBJ1-2; 12 nucleotides line up with TRBD1. This CDR3 region has 14 residues. Looked up from germline, CDR1 is SQVTM and CDR2 is ANQGSEA. The trim removed 4 bases at V and 3 bases at J, leaving 3 bases unmatched.

CDR3 nucleotides: TGCGCCAGCAGCTCGGGACAGAATAGCAATCAGCCCCAGCATTTT. Translating gives CASSSGQNSNQPQHF. This chain links TRBV5-1 with TRBJ1-5, with 7 bases identical to TRBD1. This CDR3 has 15 residues. V lost 3 bases to trimming and J lost 0 bases; unmatched junction nucleotides: 3. Germline CDR1 is SGHRS and CDR2 is YFSETQ.

This chain connects TRBV27 to TRBJ2-7; D not certain. V lost 6 bases, J lost 2 bases, and 20 bases lay in between. Germline CDR1 reads MNHEY; CDR2 reads SMNVEV (reference sequence). This CDR3 region has 16 residues. This CDR3 reads CASSQTPATNTYEQYF. The CDR3 coding sequence is TGTGCCAGCAGCCAGACCCCGGCGACAAATACCTACGAGCAGTACTTC.

The gene calls are TRBV6-1 and TRBJ1-4; 7 positions agree with TRBD1. This CDR3 contains 14 residues. V dropped 2 bases and J dropped 12; count of bases not matched to a gene: 9. CDR1 MNHNS and CDR2 SASEGT come from the germline V gene. The CDR3 bases are TGTGCCAGCAGTGAAAACAGGGGATGGGTGGAACTGTTTTTT. It yields the protein CASSENRGWVELFF.

The V and J genes are TRBV29-1 and TRBJ1-1; D uncertain. This CDR3 has 10 amino acids. The germline V gene has CDR1 SQVTM and CDR2 ANQGSEA. V lost 4 bases and J 1 base, leaving 1 base between the germline ends. CDR3 in amino acids: CSVGNTEAFF. The CDR3 coding sequence is TGCAGCGTTGGGAACACTGAAGCTTTCTTT. Using reference TRBV29-1 and TRBJ1-1 for the parts outside the CDR3, the full variable domain is SAVISQKPSRDICQRGTSLTIQCQVDSQVTMMFWYRQQPGQSLTLIATANQGSEATYESGFVIDKFPISRPNLTFSTLTVSNMSPEDSSIYLCSVGNTEAFFGQGTRLTVV.

The chain carries TRBV7-2 and TRBJ1-1; TRBD1 matches 7 bases. Germline V gene sequence: CDR1 SGHTA, CDR2 FQGNSA. V lost 2 bases and J lost 9; bases outside the gene matches: 9. The CDR3 runs to 14 residues. The CDR3 protein is CASSLFTGAEKAFF. CDR3 in DNA: TGTGCCAGCAGCTTATTCACAGGGGCTGAGAAAGCTTTCTTT.

The chain recombines TRBV30 with TRBJ2-5; D is possibly TRBD2 (5 bases). There are 14 residues in the CDR3. Germline lookup yields CDR1 GTSNPN and CDR2 SVGIG (reference sequence). Trimming took off 5 bases at V and 5 bases at J, with 18 bases between the two ends. CDR3 loop: CAWGLDPTTETQYF. CDR3 coding DNA: TGTGCCTGGGGACTGGACCCTACAACGGAGACCCAGTACTTC.

In nucleotides, the CDR3 is TGCGCCAGCAGCCAAGTTAATTTGCGTGGACCAATTTATAGCAATCAGCCCCAGCATTTT. It encodes CASSQVNLRGPIYSNQPQHF. V gene TRBV4-1 combines with J gene TRBJ1-5; no definite D call. Trimming took 1 base from V and 0 from J, leaving 22 bases between them. CDR3 length: 20 amino acids. Per germline, CDR1 MGHRA and CDR2 YSYEKL.

V gene TRBV4-1 combines with J gene TRBJ1-4; D may be TRBD1 (6 bases). Germline CDR1 MGHRA, CDR2 YSYEKL. The CDR3 sequence is 15 residues long. The V gene lost 0 bases and the J gene lost 2 bases, with 7 bases spanning the gap. CDR3 amino acids: CASSQDGGTNEKLFF. For the CDR3, the DNA is TGCGCCAGCAGCCAAGATGGGGGCACTAATGAAAAACTGTTTTTT.

The V call is TRBV2, the J call TRBJ1-5; TRBD1 agrees at 8 bases. This CDR3 has 14 residues. Germline V lookup: CDR1 SNHLY, CDR2 FYNNEI. V shed 10 bases, J shed 2 bases, and the junction held 7 bases outside the gene matches. As DNA, the CDR3 is TGTGCCACTTCGACAGGGGAGGGCAATCAGCCCCAGCATTTT. Protein product: CATSTGEGNQPQHF. Complete variable domain (other parts from reference TRBV2 and TRBJ1-5): EPEVTQTPSHQVTQMGQEVILRCVPISNHLYFYWYRQILGQKVEFLVSFYNNEISEKSEIFDDQFSVERPDGSNFTLKIRSTKLEDSAMYFCATSTGEGNQPQHFGDGTRLSIL.

The gene calls are TRBV25-1 and TRBJ2-5; 8 positions match TRBD1. CDR3 length equals 15 residues. After removal of 3 bases from V and 5 bases from J, the junction contained 8 bases not matched to a gene. Germline values: CDR1 MGHDK, CDR2 SYGVNS. This CDR3 reads CASSDIGQGWETQYF. CDR3 in DNA: TGTGCCAGCAGTGACATCGGACAGGGTTGGGAGACCCAGTACTTC.

This clone was recorded once. CDR3 in DNA: TGTGCCAGCAGCCTCGCCCGGGACGCTACGCAGTATTTT. Translating it yields CASSLARDATQYF. The V gene is TRBV7-9, the J gene TRBJ2-3, with D perhaps matching TRBD1 or TRBD2 (5 bases each). V lost 5 bases, J lost 8 bases, and 14 bases lay in between. CDR3 size: 13 residues. The germline V gene encodes CDR1 SEHNR and CDR2 FQNEAQ (reference sequence).

The rearrangement uses TRBV19 and TRBJ2-1, with TRBD2 as a possible D gene (6 bases). The CDR3 consists of 13 residues. V was clipped by 11 bases and J by 5 bases, with 16 bases between them. The germline V gene has CDR1 LNHDA and CDR2 SQIVND (reference sequence). CDR3 protein: CASGPGGHNEQFF. The CDR3 DNA reads as TGTGCCTCGGGACCTGGAGGGCACAATGAGCAGTTCTTC.

The J gene is TRBJ2-3, the V gene TRBV5-4; 10 positions agree with TRBD2. The germline CDR1 and CDR2 sequences are SGHNT and YYREEE (reference sequence). The CDR3 has 18 residues. With V trimmed by 0 bases and J by 2 bases, 9 bases remained unmatched. The CDR3 here is CASSLDNLAGVLTDTQYF. CDR3 DNA sequence: TGTGCCAGCAGCTTGGACAATCTAGCGGGGGTACTCACAGATACGCAGTATTTT.

The genes are TRBV7-9 and TRBJ1-2; 7 bases are shared with TRBD1. The CDR3 contains 16 residues. Germline V gene data show CDR1 as SEHNR and CDR2 as FQNEAQ (reference sequence). V lost 0 bases and J lost 6; bases outside the gene matches: 10. CDR3 sequence reads: CASSLAQGQGVNGYTF. The CDR3 nucleotides read TGTGCCAGCAGCTTAGCCCAGGGGCAGGGGGTAAATGGCTACACCTTC.

In DNA, the CDR3 is TGTGCCAGCAGCTTAGTTGAGGGGTTCTACAATGAGCAGTTCTTC. It is translated as CASSLVEGFYNEQFF. The chain joins TRBV7-9 to TRBJ2-1; D may match TRBD1 or TRBD2 (5 bases each). Germline V lookup: CDR1 SEHNR, CDR2 FQNEAQ (reference sequence). The CDR3 has 15 residues. With 1 base removed from V and 3 bases from J, the gap between germline ends came to 10 bases.

This clone was detected a few times. The DNA for the CDR3 is TGTGCCAGCAGCGAGCCCGGGACAGGGGGCGGTGAGCAGTTCTTC. It translates to CASSEPGTGGGEQFF. The genes are TRBV7-3 and TRBJ2-1, with TRBD1 matching over 12 bases. V trimming: 5 bases; J trimming: 9 bases; junction bases outside the gene matches: 8. The CDR3 is 15 residues long. The germline V gene has CDR1 SGHTA and CDR2 FQGTGA.

The chain couples TRBV19 to TRBJ1-4, with 7 bases matching TRBD1. J lost 4 bases, V lost 5 bases, and 10 bases had no gene match. CDR3 length: 16 amino acids. Germline values: CDR1 LNHDA, CDR2 SQIVND (reference sequence). In nucleotides, the CDR3 is TGTGCCAGTAGTCGTTTACCGGGACAGATTAATGAAAAACTGTTTTTT. It yields the protein CASSRLPGQINEKLFF.

V gene TRBV7-3 combines with J gene TRBJ1-1, with D unclear. The CDR3 sequence is 13 residues long. The V gene lost 5 bases and the J gene lost 2 bases, with 9 bases spanning the gap. Germline CDR1 reads SGHTA; CDR2 reads FQGTGA. The CDR3 coding sequence is TGTGCCAGCAGCCCGGATCAAAACACTGAAGCTTTCTTT. It yields the protein CASSPDQNTEAFF. Based on the CDR3 plus reference TRBV7-3 and TRBJ1-1, the full variable domain is GAGVSQTPSNKVTEKGKYVELRCDPISGHTALYWYRQSLGQGPEFLIYFQGTGAADDSGLPNDRFFAVRPEGSVSTLKIQRTERGDSAVYLCASSPDQNTEAFFGQGTRLTVV.

The V and J genes are TRBV27 and TRBJ1-4; perhaps TRBD1 as D (6 bases). Trimming shortened V by 1 base and J by 2 bases, and 11 bases separated the two germline ends. The germline V gene has CDR1 MNHEY and CDR2 SMNVEV (reference sequence). CDR3 length: 16 amino acids. The CDR3, as DNA: TGTGCCAGCAGTTTATTCGAAGGGGGGACTAATGAAAAACTGTTTTTT. Protein: CASSLFEGGTNEKLFF.

This chain uses TRBV5-4 with TRBJ2-7, with 7 bases matching TRBD1. Germline-derived CDR1 and CDR2 are SGHNT and YYREEE (reference sequence). The length of the CDR3 is 13 residues. V gave up 4 bases and J gave up 2 bases; unmatched junction bases: 3. CDR3 bases: TGTGCCAGCAGCGGGGGACAGCCCTACGAGCAGTACTTC. This encodes CASSGGQPYEQYF.

V and J are TRBV7-6 and TRBJ1-1; 9 nucleotides line up with TRBD1. J gave up 5 bases and V 5 bases, and 6 bases lay outside the gene matches. The CDR3 loop spans 14 amino acids. From germline, CDR1 is SGHVS and CDR2 FNYEAQ. The CDR3 sequence is CASSPGTGSTEAFF. CDR3 DNA: TGTGCCAGCAGCCCCGGGACAGGGTCTACTGAAGCTTTCTTT.

This chain connects TRBV6-5 to TRBJ1-2; possibly TRBD1 for D (6 bases). Trimming removed 5 bases at V and 7 bases at J, with 20 bases between. The germline gives CDR1 MNHEY, CDR2 SVGAGI. The CDR3 consists of 15 residues. CDR3 amino acids: CASSTVQGGLGGYTF. CDR3 nucleotide sequence: TGTGCCAGCAGTACGGTTCAAGGGGGGCTCGGTGGCTACACCTTC.

This rearrangement joins TRBV10-2 to TRBJ2-7; D not resolved. The CDR3 is made up of 12 amino acids. Germline CDR1 and CDR2: WSHSY and SAAADI. Trimming shortened V by 4 bases and J by 0 bases, and 4 bases separated the two germline ends. The CDR3 spells CASSGSSYEQYF. CDR3 nucleotides: TGCGCCAGCAGTGGGAGCTCCTACGAGCAGTACTTC.

The gene calls are TRBV30 and TRBJ1-1; D is uncertain. The CDR3 sequence is 12 residues long. Trimming pared 4 bases from V and 4 bases from J, leaving 10 bases between. Germline CDR1 GTSNPN, CDR2 SVGIG (reference sequence). This CDR3 is CAWTSKGTEAFF. For the CDR3, the DNA is TGTGCCTGGACCTCTAAGGGCACTGAAGCTTTCTTT.

This clone showed up just once. V usage is TRBV19 and J usage is TRBJ1-1; 7 nucleotides agree with TRBD1. The CDR3 spans 15 residues. CDR1 is LNHDA, CDR2 SQIVND, per germline (reference sequence). Trimming took 3 bases from V and 3 from J; bases not matched to a gene: 7. CDR3 sequence (DNA): TGTGCCAGTAGTATGGAGGGGGCGGGTTACACTGAAGCTTTCTTT. It encodes CASSMEGAGYTEAFF.